This T cell receptor beta chain was obtained from a study of T cell repertoires in cytomegalovirus infection. Overall study context: In public TCR beta signatures, there were indications of both CMV infection and matching HLA type. Overall study findings and caveats: Dominating the ex vivo response were HLA-C-restricted CMV-specific TCR beta clonotypes. Of the TCR beta families, the public ones yielded a cumulative frequency that identified carriers of CMV plus the relevant HLA.

CDR1 SEHNR and CDR2 FQNEAQ come from the germline V gene (reference sequence). The CDR3 sequence is 17 residues long. With 6 bases removed from V and 4 bases from J, the gap between germline ends came to 24 bases. A single record per CDR3 protein comes from TCRdb applying MiXCR to the reads. The sample lists some 150,000 distinct CDR3 sequences; about 6.3% were seen once. This clonotype was found many times. Antigen: not known. The sample was PBMCs. The chain joins TRBV7-9 to TRBJ1-1; TRBD1 might be the D (6 bases). The source is a human donor in good health (CMV status not recorded). Some clones in this sample may be carry-over from other donors' samples. CDR3 sequence (DNA): TGTGCCAGCAGAAGCGCGGGGGCGCAGGGGCTCGTCACTGAAGCTTTCTTT. Translation: CASRSAGAQGLVTEAFF.